Each of the 2 T cell receptor beta chains below was sequenced from the same sample in a study of shared clonotypes between healthy human individuals. Here immunoSEQ multiplex PCR was the method, and the copy in TCRdb shows in-frame clones only, minus some. The data show 2 million to 2.5 million clones, with around 95% seen just once and 0.1% to 0.15% held by the top ten. Material: naive CD4+ T cells sorted from blood. Subset in this sample: CD45RA+ positively selected. These receptors all come from a man aged 18 to 35 in good health.

The J gene is TRBJ2-1, the V gene TRBV5-1; 9 nucleotides line up with TRBD2. The J segment lost 6 bases and the V segment lost 0 bases, leaving 4 bases of the junction unmatched. The length of the CDR3 is 15 residues. The V gene's germline CDR1 is SGHRS and CDR2 YFSETQ. CDR3 sequence (DNA): TGCGCCAGCAGCTTGGTGCTAGCGGGGATCAATGAGCAGTTCTTC. The encoded protein is CASSLVLAGINEQFF. Full variable domain (missing parts from reference TRBV5-1 and TRBJ2-1): KAGVTQTPRYLIKTRGQQVTLSCSPISGHRSVSWYQQTPGQGLQFLFEYFSETQRNKGNFPGRFSGRQFSNSRSEMNVSTLELGDSALYLCASSLVLAGINEQFFGPGTRLTVL.

The genes are TRBV7-8 and TRBJ2-7; 13 bases agree with TRBD2. Germline CDR1 SGHVS, CDR2 FQNEAQ. The CDR3 spans 15 residues. Unmatched junction bases numbered 1, after V lost 4 bases and J lost 1 base. The CDR3 here is CASSWGLAGSYEQYF. The CDR3 DNA sequence: TGTGCCAGCAGCTGGGGACTAGCGGGATCCTACGAGCAGTACTTC.